A single sample gave rise to the 18 T cell receptor beta chains below, sequenced in a study of shared clonotypes between healthy human individuals. Sequenced by immunoSEQ multiplex PCR; TCRdb stores in-frame clones only, minus some. Of about 2 million clones detected, about 95% appear once; the ten largest clones hold approximately 1.2%. CD45RO-negative CD8 cells positively selected for CCR7 made up the naive population, which excluded terminally differentiated effector memory CD45RA+ cells. The sequenced material came from naive CD8+ T cells sorted from blood. The origin of the receptors is a man younger than 35 in good health.

The CDR3 reads CPGGPFSSYEQYF. CDR3 sequence (DNA): TGTCCAGGGGGCCCATTCTCCTCCTACGAGCAGTACTTC. The V gene is TRBV19, the J gene TRBJ2-7; TRBD1 aligns across 8 bases. The CDR3 consists of 13 residues. CDR1 is LNHDA and CDR2 is SQIVND in the germline V gene (reference sequence).

This sequence joins TRBV5-1 and TRBJ2-2; D is ambiguous. V lost 2 bases and J 8 bases, leaving 10 bases between the germline ends. The CDR3 runs 13 residues. Germline-derived CDR1 and CDR2 are SGHRS and YFSETQ. CDR3 sequence: CASSFGSAGELFF. The CDR3 DNA reads TGCGCCAGCAGCTTCGGGTCTGCTGGGGAGCTGTTTTTT. Full variable domain (outside the CDR3, taken from reference TRBV5-1 and TRBJ2-2): KAGVTQTPRYLIKTRGQQVTLSCSPISGHRSVSWYQQTPGQGLQFLFEYFSETQRNKGNFPGRFSGRQFSNSRSEMNVSTLELGDSALYLCASSFGSAGELFFGEGSRLTVL.

This chain connects TRBV4-3 to TRBJ2-1, with D perhaps matching TRBD1 or TRBD2 (5 bases each). Trimming shortened V by 4 bases and J by 5 bases, and 18 bases separated the two germline ends. The germline gives CDR1 LGHNA, CDR2 YSLEER. The CDR3 consists of 16 residues. The CDR3 loop reads CASSPIPGRVDNEQFF. The CDR3 DNA reads as TGCGCCAGCAGCCCTATTCCGGGACGGGTCGACAATGAGCAGTTCTTC.

The chain couples TRBV5-4 to TRBJ1-1; no clear D gene. The CDR3 loop spans 12 amino acids. Between the trimmed V and J ends, which lost 3 bases and 6 bases, there was a span of 9 bases. CDR1 and CDR2 from the germline V gene are SGHNT and YYREEE (reference sequence). The CDR3, as DNA: TGTGCCAGCAGCTCCCCCCCAGCTGAAGCTTTCTTT. Its translation is CASSSPPAEAFF.

Here the CDR3 reads CASSGRLAGDTQYF. Written as DNA, the CDR3 is TGTGCCAGCAGCGGACGACTAGCAGGAGATACGCAGTATTTT. The chain is built from TRBV9 and TRBJ2-3; 7 bases line up with TRBD2. Germline V gene sequence: CDR1 SGDLS, CDR2 YYNGEE. This CDR3 comprises 14 residues. V was pared by 3 bases and J by 5 bases, with 6 bases of the junction left unmatched.

About this clone: Other nucleotide sequences from this sample produce the same CDR3. The chain joins TRBV27 to TRBJ2-7, with D perhaps TRBD1 (6 bases). V was cut by 5 bases and J by 0 bases, with 11 bases left in between. From germline, CDR1 is MNHEY and CDR2 SMNVEV (reference sequence). This CDR3 contains 14 residues. DNA of the CDR3: TGTGCCAGCAGTCTCACAGGGTTCTCCTACGAGCAGTACTTC. Translating it yields CASSLTGFSYEQYF.

Remarks on this clone: Other DNA sequences from this sample encode an identical CDR3 as well. V gene TRBV4-1 combines with J gene TRBJ2-7; D is ambiguous. Trimming pared 0 bases from V and 2 bases from J, leaving 8 bases between. Germline V lookup: CDR1 MGHRA, CDR2 YSYEKL. The CDR3 runs to 14 residues. The CDR3 nucleotides read TGCGCCAGCAGCCAAGAAAGAACGGCCTACGAGCAGTACTTC. Translation: CASSQERTAYEQYF.

The V and J genes are TRBV4-1 and TRBJ1-6; a weak D match, TRBD1 (5 bases). The germline CDR1 and CDR2 sequences are MGHRA and YSYEKL. With 4 bases removed from V and 7 bases from J, the gap between germline ends came to 11 bases. There are 14 residues in the CDR3. Written as DNA, the CDR3 is TGCGCCAGCAGCCCCCGTGGGGCGAATTCACCCCTCCACTTT. It specifies CASSPRGANSPLHF.

The V gene is TRBV27, the J gene TRBJ1-1, with 7 bases matching TRBD1. V was clipped by 3 bases and J by 1 base; unmatched bases: 5. This CDR3 region has 15 residues. CDR1 MNHEY and CDR2 SMNVEV come from the germline V gene (reference sequence). CDR3 sequence: CASSFGTERNTEAFF. The CDR3 coding sequence is TGTGCCAGCAGTTTCGGGACAGAGAGGAACACTGAAGCTTTCTTT.

The chain joins TRBV11-1 to TRBJ2-3; TRBD2 agrees at 11 bases. The CDR3 length is 15 residues. The germline V gene encodes CDR1 SGHAT and CDR2 FQDESV (reference sequence). Unmatched junction bases numbered 7, after V lost 5 bases and J lost 6 bases. The CDR3 loop is CASSLSGGAGDTQYF. CDR3 DNA: TGTGCCAGCAGCCTTAGCGGGGGGGCAGGGGATACGCAGTATTTT.

The chain has TRBV29-1 and TRBJ2-7, with a weak D call TRBD1 (6 bases). The CDR3 covers 15 residues. V was shortened by 0 bases and J by 0 bases, with 12 bases between the two germline ends. The germline V gene encodes CDR1 SQVTM and CDR2 ANQGSEA. The chain's CDR3 is CSVEDGTHSSYEQYF. For the CDR3, the DNA is TGCAGCGTTGAAGACGGGACACATAGCTCCTACGAGCAGTACTTC.

V and J are TRBV4-1 and TRBJ2-3, with D perhaps matching TRBD1 or TRBD2 (6 bases each). The CDR3 loop spans 15 amino acids. Trimming took 0 bases from V and 2 from J, leaving 9 bases between them. CDR1 MGHRA and CDR2 YSYEKL come from the germline V gene. The CDR3 region is CASSQEGGLTDTQYF. CDR3 sequence (DNA): TGCGCCAGCAGCCAAGAAGGGGGGCTCACAGATACGCAGTATTTT.

As for this clone: An end of the junction differs from the germline gene, which may be a read error. The chain joins TRBV2 to TRBJ2-5; TRBD2 is a possible D gene (6 bases). The CDR3 totals 13 residues. Germline V lookup: CDR1 SNHLY, CDR2 FYNNEI. CDR3 in DNA: TGTGCCAGCAGTGAATGGGGGGAAGAGGCCCAGTACTTC. This codes for CASSEWGEEAQYF.

This clone was seen once. V usage is TRBV6-1 and J usage is TRBJ1-4; the match to TRBD1 covers 9 bases. This CDR3 is built from 15 residues. With 6 bases clipped from V and 8 bases from J, the junction kept 10 bases outside the gene matches. Germline values: CDR1 MNHNS, CDR2 SASEGT. This chain's CDR3 is CASRNRQGGEEKLFF. The CDR3 DNA follows: TGTGCCAGCAGGAACAGACAGGGGGGGGAGGAAAAACTGTTTTTT.

Notes on this clone: Additional DNA sequences in this sample encode the identical CDR3. The chain carries TRBV4-1 and TRBJ2-7; D not resolved. The V gene lost 1 base and the J gene lost 0 bases, with 4 bases spanning the gap. The germline CDR1 and CDR2 sequences are MGHRA and YSYEKL. This CDR3 region has 13 residues. CDR3 coding DNA: TGCGCCAGCAGCCAAGGAGGCTCCTACGAGCAGTACTTC. This translates into CASSQGGSYEQYF.

The rearrangement joins TRBV6-5 to TRBJ2-3, with TRBD1 as a possible D gene (6 bases). CDR3 size: 15 residues. Germline values: CDR1 MNHEY, CDR2 SVGAGI. Deletions cut 5 bases from V and 6 bases from J, with 18 bases between. As DNA, the CDR3 is TGTGCCAGCAGTCACAGGGTCGGCTTAGCCGATACGCAGTATTTT. The encoded protein is CASSHRVGLADTQYF.

The rearrangement joins TRBV5-6 to TRBJ2-7; D call uncertain. Germline CDR1 SGHDT, CDR2 YYEEEE. This CDR3 region has 14 residues. Trimming cost V 0 bases and J 3 bases, with 10 bases left between them. In nucleotides, the CDR3 is TGTGCCAGCAGCTTGGGCCAGGTCATCTACGAGCAGTACTTC. Protein product: CASSLGQVIYEQYF.

The rearrangement joins TRBV6-5 to TRBJ1-2; the D is unclear. The CDR3 consists of 15 residues. V was trimmed by 1 base and J by 2 bases, leaving 11 bases between them. Germline V gene lookup returns CDR1 MNHEY and CDR2 SVGAGI. In nucleotides, the CDR3 is TGTGCCAGCAGTTACTTGCGCACCCTCAACTATGGCTACACCTTC. Protein sequence: CASSYLRTLNYGYTF.